This T cell receptor (beta chain) was obtained from a study of CD8+CD57+ T cells in acquired aplastic anemia. On the study more broadly: Each DNA sample taken from sorted CD4+ and CD8+ cells came to around 3.4 ug on average.

The use of genomic DNA as template underpinned the TCR beta VDJ and CDR3 profiling. TCRdb re-derived calls from the reads in MiXCR, one entry per CDR3 protein. The table shows around 200,000 distinct CDR3 sequences, with around 45% occurring only once. Individuals selected for sequencing had exhibited CD8+CD57+ cell expansion on flow cytometry. Blood was sampled before the patients had received any therapy. Points from the study as a whole: Patients and controls had in common 25 to 30 CD8+ CDR3 sequences.

Details on this clonotype: Its antigen is not identified.

Sequences were obtained from sorted CD4+, CD8+, or CD8+CD57+ T cells (not recorded which) from PBMCs. The receptor was isolated from a human donor with aplastic anemia.

The CDR3: CSVEDRGTGELFF. The CDR3 nucleotides are TGCAGCGTTGAAGATCGAGGCACCGGGGAGCTGTTTTTT. The V and J genes are TRBV29-1 and TRBJ2-2; D is ambiguous. V was cut by 0 bases and J by 4 bases, with 6 bases left in between. Germline CDR1 is SQVTM and CDR2 is ANQGSEA. The CDR3 is made up of 13 amino acids.